This is a list of T cell receptor beta chains from one sample in a study of control samples from healthy donors and cancer patients. The repertoire was sequenced with immunoSEQ multiplex PCR; TCRdb's copy has only in-frame clones and lacks some. The top ten hold approximately 1.7% of the sample, which has 150,000 to 200,000 clones, around 88% seen once. Sequenced: blood. These receptors all come from a man between 18 and 29 years old in good health. The CDR3 runs from the conserved cysteine through the conserved F or W. Each record gives: J gene, V gene, CDR3 protein.

TRBJ1-1 TRBV5-5 CASSPPGRGFTEAFF
TRBJ2-1 TRBV28 CASSDWTGSNEQFF
TRBJ2-7 TRBV4-3 CASSQIVGYEQYF
TRBJ1-5 TRBV2 CASSVRQGNNQPQHF
TRBJ2-5 TRBV28 CASSRPGTGSQETQYF
TRBJ1-6 TRBV27 CASSLIGDSPLHF
TRBJ2-1 TRBV5-6 CASSPGTSVRNEQFF
TRBJ1-1 TRBV6-2/TRBV6-3 CASSRDSFSNTEAFF
TRBJ1-2 TRBV18 CASSPFLDWNYGYTF
TRBJ2-2 TRBV4-2 CASSQDSPGELFF
TRBJ2-1 TRBV15 CATSDRGLAGHSYNEQFF
TRBJ2-1 TRBV20-1 CSASRSGPYNEQFF
TRBJ1-3 TRBV28 CASSLSGTGSGNTIYF
TRBJ1-3 TRBV4-1 CARSRQGMVLSGNTIYF
TRBJ2-6 TRBV19 CASVGRYGANVLTF
TRBJ1-3 TRBV9 CASSEVGSSGNTIYF
TRBJ1-2 TRBV5-4 CASSLPRGSLGGYTF
TRBJ1-2 TRBV28 CASSLRVYGYTF
TRBJ1-1 TRBV18 CASSVNGGGSTEAFF
TRBJ1-2 TRBV6-2/TRBV6-3 CASSSRPDRAGYTF
TRBJ1-3 TRBV9 CASSVEGQGGNTIYF
TRBJ2-5 TRBV2 CASSAVAGETQYF
TRBJ1-1 TRBV2 CASTNAGTPNTEAFF
TRBJ1-5 TRBV4-2 CASSQDRQGQPQHF
TRBJ2-7 TRBV7-6 CASSLARPGATYEQYF
TRBJ2-3 TRBV30 CAWSVFLESDTQYF
TRBJ2-1 TRBV6-4 CASSDGAGGYNEQFF
TRBJ2-7 TRBV7-3 CASSLSYRECYEQYF
TRBJ1-6 TRBV4-3 CASSLRGQGNSPLHF
TRBJ2-7 TRBV7-2 CASSFGSFAYEQYF
TRBJ2-5 TRBV4-1 CASSQAYLSGTQYF
TRBJ1-5 TRBV3-1/TRBV3-2 CASSPGQTIDQPQHF
TRBJ2-7 TRBV28 CASSFLSPTYEQYF
TRBJ1-2 TRBV5-4 CASSLEREAGYTF
TRBJ1-2 TRBV4-1 CASSQGGQSYGYTF
TRBJ2-7 TRBV28 CASSFISVYEQYF
TRBJ2-7 TRBV7-2 CASSPLGGEQYF
TRBJ2-2 TRBV19 CASSPRTSTGELFF
TRBJ1-6 TRBV6-5 CASSYEGNSPLHF
TRBJ2-2 TRBV5-1 CASRTGASNTGELFF
TRBJ1-4 TRBV12-3/TRBV12-4 CASSFMSDEKLFF
TRBJ1-2 TRBV20-1 CSARDLGYTF
TRBJ1-5 TRBV19 CASSIDRPLSNQPQHF
TRBJ2-7 TRBV28 CASRPGQGYEQYF
TRBJ2-1 TRBV7-9 CASSARTSSVNEQFF
TRBJ2-2 TRBV4-1 CASSQRARTGNTGELFF
TRBJ1-1 TRBV6-6 CASSLGDRGKLNTEAFF
TRBJ1-4 TRBV28 CASSSVTGINEKLFF
TRBJ1-1 TRBV16 CASSLERVLWDTEAFF
TRBJ1-6 TRBV30 CAWSGGRGNSPLHF
TRBJ1-4 TRBV12-3/TRBV12-4 CASGRRLDEKLFF
TRBJ2-5 TRBV6-5 CASSTLGTGQETQYF
TRBJ1-2 TRBV28 CASSFAAVSSYGYTF
TRBJ1-2 TRBV4-1 CASSQGRSTGGVNYGYTF
TRBJ1-6 TRBV6-5 CASSLVRGLWSPLHF
TRBJ2-2 TRBV4-1 CASSQEGRGGTGELFF
TRBJ1-2 TRBV10-3 CAISAQGWDGYTF
TRBJ2-7 TRBV30 CAWSTGTGDYEQYF
TRBJ2-5 TRBV30 CAWSVGQAQTQYF